The following is a TCR beta chain sequence with its context. These data come from a study of blood T cell repertoires in COVID-19. This CDR3 has 17 residues. CDR1 and CDR2 (germline): GTSNPN, SVGIG (reference sequence). The V and J ends lost 3 bases and 4 bases, in that order; junction bases with no gene match: 16. Recovery meant two consecutive negative NP/OP PCR tests, professional clearance, or resolved symptoms. Assay: immunoSEQ multiplex PCR; the TCRdb copy retains only in-frame clones and omits some. Among approximately 180,000 clones listed, roughly 80% were seen once. This chain connects TRBV30 to TRBJ2-7, with TRBD1 matching over 9 bases. Sequencing input: PBMCs or T cells enriched from blood (not recorded which). This clonotype originated in a woman in her 50s who had recovered from COVID-19. CDR3 sequence (DNA): TGTGCCTGGAGGCCACAAGTGGGGACAGGGAGTTGGTACGAGCAGTACTTC. Amino acid sequence: CAWRPQVGTGSWYEQYF. The full variable domain, in which reference TRBV30 and TRBJ2-7 provide the parts outside the CDR3, is SQTIHQWPATLVQPVGSPLSLECTVEGTSNPNLYWYRQAAGRGLQLLFYSVGIGQISSEVPQNLSASRPQDRQFILSSKKLLLSDSGFYLCAWRPQVGTGSWYEQYFGPGTRLTVT.